Presented here are 30 T cell receptor beta chains from one specimen sequenced in a study of blood T cell repertoires in COVID-19. Profiling relied on immunoSEQ multiplex PCR, and the TCRdb table lists in-frame clones only, not all of them. The data show tens of thousands of clones, under 90% seen once. The source material was peripheral blood. Receptors were obtained from a man aged 60 to 69 with acute or convalescent COVID-19.

The chain recombines TRBV5-4 with TRBJ2-7; TRBD1 matches 8 bases. Germline lookup yields CDR1 SGHNT and CDR2 YYREEE (reference sequence). V gave up 4 bases and J gave up 4 bases; unmatched junction bases: 7. The CDR3 covers 14 residues. The CDR3, as DNA: TGTGCCAGCAGCGGCCGGGACAGGCCGTACGAGCAGTACTTC. Translation gives CASSGRDRPYEQYF. Combining the CDR3 with reference TRBV5-4 and TRBJ2-7 gives the whole variable domain ETGVTQSPTHLIKTRGQQVTLRCSSQSGHNTVSWYQQALGQGPQFIFQYYREEENGRGNFPPRFSGLQFPNYSSELNVNALELDDSALYLCASSGRDRPYEQYFGPGTRLTVT.

This clone occurred once. The V and J genes are TRBV7-8 and TRBJ1-5; the match to TRBD1 covers 8 bases. V shed 1 base and J 5 bases; nucleotides not matched to a gene: 4. The CDR3 runs to 15 residues. Per germline, CDR1 SGHVS and CDR2 FQNEAQ. CDR3 region: CASSLDDRGYQPQHF. In nucleotides, the CDR3 is TGTGCCAGCAGCTTAGATGACAGGGGATATCAGCCCCAGCATTTT.

The chain couples TRBV24-1 to TRBJ2-2; D gene uncertain. The CDR3 spans 13 residues. V lost 7 bases to trimming and J lost 6 bases, with 11 bases between them. Germline V gene data show CDR1 as KGHDR and CDR2 as SFDVKD. CDR3 region: CATSPSGPGELFF. The CDR3 region has the DNA TGTGCCACCAGCCCGTCTGGGCCCGGGGAGCTGTTTTTT.

This chain links TRBV10-2 with TRBJ1-2; perhaps TRBD1 as D (5 bases). Germline CDR1 and CDR2: WSHSY and SAAADI. Between the trimmed V and J ends, which lost 5 bases and 4 bases, there was a span of 11 bases. The CDR3 has 13 residues. Written as DNA, the CDR3 is TGCGCCAGCAGTCCGTTTGACAGCTATGGCTACACCTTC. It yields the protein CASSPFDSYGYTF.

This chain links TRBV6-5 with TRBJ2-2, with no clear D. V lost 0 bases, J lost 4 bases, and 6 bases lay in between. Germline loops: CDR1 MNHEY, CDR2 SVGAGI. This CDR3 is 14 amino acids long. CDR3 residues: CASSYSLSTGELFF. For the CDR3, the DNA is TGTGCCAGCAGTTACTCTCTTAGCACCGGGGAGCTGTTTTTT.

This clone has just one count. CDR3 in amino acids: CASSLGQGYNSPLHF. DNA of the CDR3: TGTGCCAGCAGTTTAGGACAGGGATATAATTCACCCCTCCACTTT. The chain employs TRBV27 and TRBJ1-6; 8 positions match TRBD1. The CDR3 sequence is 15 residues long. V gave up 2 bases and J gave up 4 bases; unmatched junction bases: 1. Looked up from germline, CDR1 is MNHEY and CDR2 is SMNVEV (reference sequence).

This clone was counted once. The J gene is TRBJ1-1, the V gene TRBV10-3, with D tentatively TRBD1 (6 bases). Germline values: CDR1 ENHRY, CDR2 SYGVKD. There are 13 residues in the CDR3. V was pared by 5 bases and J by 3 bases, with 10 bases between. The DNA of the CDR3 is TGTGCCATCAGTCGGGACATAGACACTGAAGCTTTCTTT. It translates to CAISRDIDTEAFF.

This chain links TRBV3-1 (or the pseudogene TRBV3-2) with TRBJ1-2; D is unresolved. CDR1 and CDR2 (germline): LGHDT, YNNKEL (reference sequence). The CDR3 is 12 residues long. V dropped 0 bases and J dropped 7 bases, with 6 bases sitting between them. The CDR3 bases are TGTGCCAGCAGCCAAGAAGGAGGTGGCTACACCTTC. Protein sequence: CASSQEGGGYTF.

The chain employs TRBV11-2 and TRBJ2-2; TRBD2 is a possible D gene (5 bases). Trimming left V 5 bases short and J 5 bases short, with 15 bases between. Germline CDR1 reads SGHAT; CDR2 reads FQNNGV. This CDR3 is built from 15 residues. CDR3: CASSLDSRRTGELFF. DNA of the CDR3: TGTGCCAGCAGCCTGGACTCCCGTAGGACCGGGGAGCTGTTTTTT.

This clone was seen more than once but under ten times. The chain employs TRBV3-1 (or the pseudogene TRBV3-2) and TRBJ1-2; D is uncertain. CDR1 is LGHDT, CDR2 YNNKEL, per germline (reference sequence). V lost 4 bases, J lost 6 bases, and 12 bases lay in between. This CDR3 comprises 13 residues. The DNA for the CDR3 is TGTGCCAGCAGCCCGGGGAGAGTGGATGGCTACACCTTC. This sequence encodes CASSPGRVDGYTF.

The chain combines TRBV6-1 with TRBJ1-2, with TRBD1 as a possible D gene (6 bases). V gave up 3 bases and J gave up 8 bases, with 13 bases separating them. The CDR3 is made up of 13 amino acids. Germline-derived CDR1 and CDR2 are MNHNS and SASEGT. The CDR3: CASSDRGNGGYTF. As DNA, the CDR3 is TGTGCCAGCAGTGATAGGGGGAACGGAGGCTACACCTTC.

This rearrangement joins TRBV15 to TRBJ1-3; 10 nucleotides match TRBD1. This CDR3 spans 15 amino acids. Per germline, CDR1 LNHNV and CDR2 YYDKDF (reference sequence). V lost 4 bases, J lost 2 bases, and 2 bases stayed unmatched. The CDR3 sequence is CATSTDRGPGNTIYF. CDR3 coding DNA: TGTGCCACCAGCACTGACAGGGGGCCTGGAAACACCATATATTTT.

V is TRBV5-1 and J is TRBJ1-1, with D perhaps matching TRBD1 (5 bases). The CDR3 spans 14 residues. Per the germline V gene, CDR1 is SGHRS and CDR2 is YFSETQ. Deletions cut 1 base from V and 5 bases from J, with 12 bases between. CDR3 residues: CASSLWGRVTEAFF. The CDR3 bases are TGCGCCAGCAGCTTGTGGGGCAGGGTGACTGAAGCTTTCTTT.

This clone came up once. The V call is TRBV7-2, the J call TRBJ2-5, with TRBD2 as a possible D gene (6 bases). Germline CDR1 reads SGHTA; CDR2 reads FQGNSA. The CDR3 is 15 residues long. The V and J ends lost 5 bases and 3 bases respectively, with 16 bases between them. Here the CDR3 DNA reads TGTGCCAGCAGCCATCCAGGGACTCCTGAAGAGACCCAGTACTTC. Encoded protein: CASSHPGTPEETQYF.

V is TRBV5-1 and J is TRBJ1-2; D ambiguous. V was clipped by 6 bases and J by 1 base, with 13 bases between them. Germline-derived CDR1 and CDR2 are SGHRS and YFSETQ. The CDR3 sequence is 14 residues long. The CDR3 spells CASNPEGSNYGYTF. The CDR3 region has the DNA TGCGCCAGCAACCCAGAGGGCAGTAACTATGGCTACACCTTC.

DNA for the CDR3: TGTGCCAGTAGTATATCTACAGGGCCCTACGAGCAGTACTTC. Amino acids: CASSISTGPYEQYF. V gene TRBV19 combines with J gene TRBJ2-7; D possibly corresponds to TRBD1 (6 bases). The CDR3 runs 14 residues. Trimming pared 2 bases from V and 2 bases from J, leaving 10 bases between. CDR1 and CDR2 from the germline V gene are LNHDA and SQIVND (reference sequence).

The V and J genes are TRBV13 and TRBJ2-4; D unclear. This CDR3 contains 14 residues. Germline values: CDR1 PRHDT, CDR2 FYEKMQ (reference sequence). Trimming shortened V by 0 bases and J by 2 bases, and 5 bases separated the two germline ends. The CDR3: CASSLGHTKNIQYF. CDR3 coding DNA: TGTGCCAGCAGCTTAGGGCACACCAAAAACATTCAGTACTTC. The variable domain in full, with the rest retrieved from reference TRBV13 and TRBJ2-4, is AAGVIQSPRHLIKEKRETATLKCYPIPRHDTVYWYQQGPGQDPQFLISFYEKMQSDKGSIPDRFSAQQFSDYHSELNMSSLELGDSALYFCASSLGHTKNIQYFGAGTRLSVL.

This sequence joins TRBV29-1 and TRBJ2-7; maybe TRBD1 (5 bases). CDR3 length equals 11 residues. V lost 7 bases, J lost 5 bases, and 12 bases lay in between. Germline CDR1 reads SQVTM; CDR2 reads ANQGSEA. DNA of the CDR3: TGCAGCGGTCGGCAGGGCCACGAGCAGTACTTC. Translating it yields CSGRQGHEQYF.

The chain is built from TRBV5-4 and TRBJ1-2, with D perhaps TRBD1 (5 bases). Germline V lookup: CDR1 SGHNT, CDR2 YYREEE (reference sequence). The CDR3 runs to 14 residues. Trimming cost V 0 bases and J 8 bases, with 14 bases left between them. CDR3 sequence reads: CASSLDPGIGGYTF. For the CDR3, the DNA is TGTGCCAGCAGCTTGGATCCAGGGATCGGCGGCTACACCTTC. Full variable domain (rest looked up from reference TRBV5-4 and TRBJ1-2): ETGVTQSPTHLIKTRGQQVTLRCSSQSGHNTVSWYQQALGQGPQFIFQYYREEENGRGNFPPRFSGLQFPNYSSELNVNALELDDSALYLCASSLDPGIGGYTFGSGTRLTVV.

The chain employs TRBV27 and TRBJ2-7; 14 bases are a match to TRBD2. The CDR3 loop spans 14 amino acids. Trimming removed 10 bases from V and 4 bases from J; junction bases left unmatched: 6. Germline V CDR1 and CDR2: MNHEY, SMNVEV (reference sequence). Written as DNA, the CDR3 is TGTGCCACCCGACTAGCGGGGGGGACGTACGAGCAGTACTTC. Residues: CATRLAGGTYEQYF.

V gene TRBV15 combines with J gene TRBJ1-2, with 10 bases aligning to TRBD1. Germline CDR1 LNHNV, CDR2 YYDKDF (reference sequence). This CDR3 is 14 amino acids long. Trimming took 2 bases from V and 9 from J; bases not matched to a gene: 6. The CDR3 sequence is CATSRPGQGWSYTF. The CDR3 DNA is TGTGCCACCAGCAGACCGGGACAGGGGTGGAGCTACACCTTC.

This clone was seen just once. The rearrangement links TRBV27 to TRBJ2-4, with D possibly matching TRBD1 (6 bases). This CDR3 region has 16 residues. Germline V gene data show CDR1 as MNHEY and CDR2 as SMNVEV (reference sequence). The V gene lost 5 bases and the J gene lost 0 bases, with 14 bases spanning the gap. The CDR3 DNA reads TGTGCCAGCAGTCTAGGACAGCTACTAGCCAAAAACATTCAGTACTTC. Amino acids: CASSLGQLLAKNIQYF.

This chain connects TRBV27 to TRBJ2-2; 10 bases are a match to TRBD1. Germline V gene data show CDR1 as MNHEY and CDR2 as SMNVEV (reference sequence). With V trimmed by 6 bases and J by 6 bases, 4 bases remained unmatched. The length of the CDR3 is 14 residues. The CDR3, as DNA: TGTGCCAGCAGCTCCGGGACAGGGGCCGGGGAGCTGTTTTTT. Protein: CASSSGTGAGELFF.

This clone was counted only a few times. The chain uses TRBV13 and TRBJ2-7; 7 bases fit TRBD1. The trim removed 5 bases at V and 4 bases at J, leaving 11 bases unmatched. The CDR3 loop spans 15 amino acids. The germline V gene encodes CDR1 PRHDT and CDR2 FYEKMQ (reference sequence). This CDR3 reads CASSRPGQPGYEQYF. CDR3 bases: TGTGCCAGCAGCCGTCCGGGACAGCCTGGTTACGAGCAGTACTTC.

The chain links TRBV9 to TRBJ2-2, with 7 bases matching TRBD1. The germline V gene encodes CDR1 SGDLS and CDR2 YYNGEE. V lost 6 bases to trimming and J lost 1 base; unmatched junction nucleotides: 6. This CDR3 has 15 amino acids. In DNA, the CDR3 is TGTGCCAGCACGCCCAGGGGGAGGAACACCGGGGAGCTGTTTTTT. Translated, it gives CASTPRGRNTGELFF.

The chain is built from TRBV9 and TRBJ2-1; 8 bases are shared with TRBD2. From germline, CDR1 is SGDLS and CDR2 YYNGEE. Trimming at V came to 3 bases and at J to 0 bases, leaving 11 bases not matched to a gene. The CDR3 spans 18 residues. The CDR3 protein is CASSANFERGSSYNEQFF. The CDR3 DNA reads TGTGCCAGCAGCGCCAACTTTGAGCGGGGGAGCTCCTACAATGAGCAGTTCTTC.

In DNA, the CDR3 is TGTGCCAGCTCACCGCGACAGGTCCAGAACACTGAAGCTTTCTTT. Amino acids: CASSPRQVQNTEAFF. The chain has TRBV18 and TRBJ1-1, with a tentative D call TRBD1 (6 bases). Germline V lookup: CDR1 KGHSH, CDR2 LQKENI. With 3 bases removed from V and 1 base from J, the gap between germline ends came to 12 bases. This CDR3 has 15 amino acids.

The chain links TRBV4-1 to TRBJ1-5, with 7 bases fitting TRBD1. Germline V lookup: CDR1 MGHRA, CDR2 YSYEKL. With 0 bases clipped from V and 0 bases from J, the junction kept 14 bases outside the gene matches. CDR3 length: 20 amino acids. The DNA for the CDR3 is TGCGCCAGCAGCCAAGAATGGACAGGAACCTATTACGGTAGCAATCAGCCCCAGCATTTT. The encoded protein is CASSQEWTGTYYGSNQPQHF.

The chain has TRBV6-1 and TRBJ2-7, with D possibly being TRBD1 (6 bases). Germline CDR1 and CDR2: MNHNS and SASEGT. Trimming took off 5 bases at V and 6 bases at J, with 17 bases between the two ends. The CDR3 is 14 amino acids. This CDR3 is CASSSRVGGSEQYF. The CDR3 nucleotides read TGTGCCAGCAGTTCAAGAGTAGGGGGATCCGAGCAGTACTTC.

Only a few counts were recorded for this clone. V is TRBV7-2 and J is TRBJ1-1, with D possibly matching TRBD1 (5 bases). CDR1 SGHTA and CDR2 FQGNSA come from the germline V gene. The CDR3 is 13 amino acids. The germline V and J ends were trimmed by 7 bases and 1 base, with 10 bases remaining between them. In DNA form, the CDR3 reads TGTGCCAGCAATCGACAGAAGAACACTGAAGCTTTCTTT. Protein sequence: CASNRQKNTEAFF.